One and the same sample provided the 21 T cell receptor beta chains below, sequenced in a study of CD8+ T cells in alopecia areata. Specified treatment: oral pan-JAK inhibitor, 5-10 mg twice daily. cDNA prepared by RNA extraction and subsequent reverse transcription served as the template for sequencing. Here immunoSEQ multiplex PCR was the method, and the copy in TCRdb shows in-frame clones only, minus some. The sample records around 270,000 clones, 55% to 70% being singletons. Sequenced material: CD4+ T cells sorted from blood, taken at week 24, from a patient treated with tofacitinib. All receptors come from a human donor with alopecia areata.

The rearrangement links TRBV4-1 to TRBJ2-5; 9 bases match TRBD2. The CDR3 spans 15 residues. Germline CDR1 MGHRA, CDR2 YSYEKL. The junction had 4 bases not matched to a gene; V was cut back by 4 bases and J by 1 base. The CDR3 protein is CASSLAGAPQETQYF. CDR3 bases: TGCGCCAGCAGCCTAGCGGGGGCCCCCCAAGAGACCCAGTACTTC.

This chain uses TRBV5-1 with TRBJ1-1; D unresolved. CDR1 is SGHRS and CDR2 is YFSETQ in the germline V gene. The CDR3 consists of 13 residues. Trimming left V 0 bases short and J 3 bases short, with 6 bases between. The chain's CDR3 is CASSLDGYTEAFF. The CDR3 DNA reads TGCGCCAGCAGCTTGGACGGTTACACTGAAGCTTTCTTT.

This clone was observed a few times. The V call is TRBV2, the J call TRBJ2-5; 8 positions match TRBD2. V lost 6 bases, J lost 5 bases, and 17 bases stayed unmatched. This CDR3 spans 17 amino acids. The germline CDR1 and CDR2 sequences are SNHLY and FYNNEI. In DNA form, the CDR3 reads TGTGCCAGCAGGCTCGGCGGTGTTAGCGGGGATTTGGAGACCCAGTACTTC. This codes for CASRLGGVSGDLETQYF.

This chain connects TRBV5-6 to TRBJ1-2, with a tentative D call TRBD1 (6 bases). The germline V and J ends were trimmed by 0 bases and 7 bases, with 13 bases remaining between them. Germline lookup yields CDR1 SGHDT and CDR2 YYEEEE. The CDR3 has 14 amino acids. The CDR3 spells CASSLATNRAGYTF. The CDR3 nucleotides are TGTGCCAGCAGCTTGGCCACGAACAGGGCTGGCTACACCTTC.

This rearrangement joins TRBV9 to TRBJ2-7, with 8 bases fitting TRBD1. In germline, CDR1 is SGDLS, CDR2 YYNGEE. The CDR3 spans 15 residues. Trimming cost V 1 base and J 6 bases; bases outside gene matches: 9. Here the CDR3 DNA reads TGTGCCAGCAGCGTACGCCCGACAGGGGAGGCCGAGCAGTACTTC. This gives the protein CASSVRPTGEAEQYF.

This chain joins TRBV9 and TRBJ1-1; no clear D. Trimming took off 1 base at V and 1 base at J, with 17 bases between the two ends. The CDR3 covers 17 residues. Germline CDR1 is SGDLS and CDR2 is YYNGEE. CDR3 in amino acids: CASSVSGLHTQNTEAFF. The CDR3 nucleotides read TGTGCCAGCAGCGTAAGTGGCCTACATACTCAGAACACTGAAGCTTTCTTT.

This chain joins TRBV30 and TRBJ2-2; D unclear. Germline V lookup: CDR1 GTSNPN, CDR2 SVGIG (reference sequence). The V end lost 0 bases, the J end lost 1 base, and 15 bases lay between the germline ends. The CDR3 runs to 17 residues. The CDR3 nucleotides read TGTGCCTGGAGTGTACGAATGGTGGGGATGAACACCGGGGAGCTGTTTTTT. Protein: CAWSVRMVGMNTGELFF.

This chain connects TRBV5-6 to TRBJ1-6, with a tentative D call TRBD1 (6 bases). CDR3 length: 16 amino acids. The V gene lost 0 bases and the J gene lost 7 bases, with 14 bases spanning the gap. Germline V gives CDR1 SGHDT, CDR2 YYEEEE. The CDR3 DNA is TGTGCCAGCAGCTTGGCGATTGGGACACGGAATTCACCCCTCCACTTT. This codes for CASSLAIGTRNSPLHF.

The V gene is TRBV25-1, the J gene TRBJ2-1; 11 bases map to TRBD1. The V gene's germline CDR1 is MGHDK and CDR2 SYGVNS. CDR3 length: 16 amino acids. The V segment lost 6 bases and the J segment 4 bases; nucleotides outside the gene matches: 8. CDR3 amino acids: CASRKPGTGGYNEQFF. For the CDR3, the DNA is TGTGCCAGCAGAAAACCCGGGACAGGGGGGTACAATGAGCAGTTCTTC.

This clone occurred a few times. The chain couples TRBV6-1 to TRBJ2-4; no definite D call. V lost 4 bases to trimming and J lost 5 bases, with 3 bases between them. Germline V gives CDR1 MNHNS, CDR2 SASEGT. This CDR3 contains 11 residues. The DNA for the CDR3 is TGTGCCAGCAGTGTAGAAAACATTCAGTACTTC. Translation: CASSVENIQYF.

V is TRBV6-5 and J is TRBJ2-1, with D maybe TRBD1 (6 bases). The CDR3 runs 16 residues. Per germline, CDR1 MNHEY and CDR2 SVGAGI. V lost 2 bases, J lost 8 bases, and 19 bases lay in between. The CDR3 sequence: CASSYDTRTQGHEQFF. CDR3 in DNA: TGTGCCAGCAGTTACGATACCCGAACTCAGGGGCATGAGCAGTTCTTC.

The gene calls are TRBV9 and TRBJ1-5, with a weak D call TRBD1 (6 bases). The CDR3 is 15 residues long. V gave up 5 bases and J gave up 5 bases, with 17 bases separating them. Germline V gene data show CDR1 as SGDLS and CDR2 as YYNGEE. The CDR3: CASSKQGRRDQPQHF. Here the CDR3 DNA reads TGTGCCAGCAGTAAACAGGGAAGGAGGGATCAGCCCCAGCATTTT.

This clone has a single count. This sequence joins TRBV29-1 and TRBJ1-6; 11 bases line up with TRBD1. There are 16 residues in the CDR3. V lost 6 bases and J lost 6; bases outside the gene matches: 10. Germline V gives CDR1 SQVTM, CDR2 ANQGSEA. CDR3 amino acids: CSVERTGGDGNSPLHF. The CDR3 DNA follows: TGCAGCGTCGAGAGGACAGGGGGCGATGGTAATTCACCCCTCCACTTT.

The rearrangement joins TRBV4-1 to TRBJ2-5, with D unclear. The germline V and J ends were trimmed by 8 bases and 5 bases, with 18 bases remaining between them. This CDR3 region has 14 residues. Germline V lookup: CDR1 MGHRA, CDR2 YSYEKL. The CDR3 reads CASGMAPGSETQYF. CDR3 sequence (DNA): TGCGCCAGCGGAATGGCCCCAGGTAGCGAGACCCAGTACTTC.

The chain links TRBV15 to TRBJ2-7; TRBD2 might be the D (6 bases). Looked up from germline, CDR1 is LNHNV and CDR2 is YYDKDF (reference sequence). The CDR3 runs 14 residues. V lost 9 bases and J lost 1, with 16 bases in between. This CDR3 is CATKREGTSYEQYF. In nucleotides, the CDR3 is TGTGCCACGAAGAGAGAAGGGACTTCCTACGAGCAGTACTTC.

The rearrangement joins TRBV30 to TRBJ1-1, with D hard to call. The length of the CDR3 is 13 residues. From germline, CDR1 is GTSNPN and CDR2 SVGIG (reference sequence). Between the trimmed V and J ends, which lost 2 bases and 3 bases, there was a span of 10 bases. CDR3 sequence (DNA): TGTGCCTGGAGTCAAACTGATCACACTGAAGCTTTCTTT. Its protein is CAWSQTDHTEAFF. Variable domain in full (rest from reference TRBV30 and TRBJ1-1): SQTIHQWPATLVQPVGSPLSLECTVEGTSNPNLYWYRQAAGRGLQLLFYSVGIGQISSEVPQNLSASRPQDRQFILSSKKLLLSDSGFYLCAWSQTDHTEAFFGQGTRLTVV.

V usage is TRBV4-1 and J usage is TRBJ2-5; 11 nucleotides match TRBD2. The CDR3 is 16 residues long. Germline V CDR1 and CDR2: MGHRA, YSYEKL. The J segment lost 5 bases and the V segment lost 2 bases, leaving 7 bases of the junction unmatched. CDR3 sequence (DNA): TGCGCCAGCAGCCAAAACGGACTAGCGGGTAGGGAGACCCAGTACTTC. Its protein product is CASSQNGLAGRETQYF.

The chain carries TRBV11-2 and TRBJ1-2; 7 bases map to TRBD1. Trimming took 5 bases from V and 1 from J; bases not matched to a gene: 7. This CDR3 is 15 amino acids long. From germline, CDR1 is SGHAT and CDR2 FQNNGV. The chain's CDR3 is CASSRDRANNYGYTF. DNA of the CDR3: TGTGCCAGCAGCCGCGACAGGGCGAATAACTATGGCTACACCTTC.

CDR3 in DNA: TGTGCCAGCACACCCCAGGGATCCGGGGAGCTGTTTTTT. Its protein product is CASTPQGSGELFF. The gene calls are TRBV2 and TRBJ2-2, with a tentative D call TRBD1 (5 bases). The CDR3 extends over 13 amino acids. Germline assignment: CDR1 SNHLY and CDR2 FYNNEI. Trimming took 7 bases from V and 6 from J, leaving 12 bases between them.

The J gene is TRBJ2-7, the V gene TRBV7-6; D is uncertain. The CDR3 is 15 amino acids. From germline, CDR1 is SGHVS and CDR2 FNYEAQ. V lost 3 bases, J lost 1 base, and 13 bases lay in between. The CDR3 is CASSFPLGGSYEQYF. Here the CDR3 DNA reads TGTGCCAGCAGCTTCCCTCTTGGCGGTTCCTACGAGCAGTACTTC.

The rearrangement links TRBV9 to TRBJ2-3; TRBD2 matches 10 bases. The V and J ends lost 1 base and 6 bases, in that order; junction bases with no gene match: 8. There are 16 residues in the CDR3. Germline V gene lookup returns CDR1 SGDLS and CDR2 YYNGEE. This chain's CDR3 is CASSVRSGGVADTQYF. As DNA, the CDR3 is TGTGCCAGCAGCGTAAGGAGCGGGGGGGTTGCGGATACGCAGTATTTT.